The sequence of this T cell receptor (beta chain) was determined in a study of blood T cell repertoires in COVID-19. Study background: The origin of the acute and convalescent COVID-19 samples was the United States, Italy and Spain. T cells, B-cell-depleted T cells, or PBMCs supplied cDNA or gDNA.

Per germline, CDR1 SQVTM and CDR2 ANQGSEA. The J segment lost 10 bases and the V segment lost 7 bases, leaving 4 bases of the junction unmatched. The CDR3 loop spans 10 amino acids. Original methodology: The authors estimated nucleated cell counts from reference gene primer amplification. The table came from immunoSEQ multiplex PCR; TCRdb's copy has only in-frame clones and leaves some out. V, J and clone size were drawn from that table, and D and trimming were deduced from the DNA. The table includes some 140,000 clones, roughly four fifths detected once. The chain links TRBV29-1 to TRBJ2-1, with 7 positions matching TRBD1. The clonotype originates from a woman aged 55-70 years with acute or convalescent COVID-19. The specimen was peripheral blood. The CDR3 coding sequence is TGCAGCGCCCGGACAGGCGAGCAGTTCTTC. It codes for CSARTGEQFF.